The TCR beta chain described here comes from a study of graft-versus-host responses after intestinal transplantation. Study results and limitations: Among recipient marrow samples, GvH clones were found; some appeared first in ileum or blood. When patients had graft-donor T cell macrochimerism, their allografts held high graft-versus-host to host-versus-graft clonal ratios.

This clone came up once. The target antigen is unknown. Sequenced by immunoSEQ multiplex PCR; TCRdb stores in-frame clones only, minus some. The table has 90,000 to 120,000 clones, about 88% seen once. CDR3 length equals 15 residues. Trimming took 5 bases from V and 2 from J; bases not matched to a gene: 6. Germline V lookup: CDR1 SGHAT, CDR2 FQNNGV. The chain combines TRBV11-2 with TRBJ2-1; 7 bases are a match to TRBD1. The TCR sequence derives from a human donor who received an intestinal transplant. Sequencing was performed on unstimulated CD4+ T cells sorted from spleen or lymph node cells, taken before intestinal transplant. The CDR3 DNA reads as TGTGCCAGCAGCCGTGGACAGGTTCCCTACAATGAGCAGTTCTTC. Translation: CASSRGQVPYNEQFF.